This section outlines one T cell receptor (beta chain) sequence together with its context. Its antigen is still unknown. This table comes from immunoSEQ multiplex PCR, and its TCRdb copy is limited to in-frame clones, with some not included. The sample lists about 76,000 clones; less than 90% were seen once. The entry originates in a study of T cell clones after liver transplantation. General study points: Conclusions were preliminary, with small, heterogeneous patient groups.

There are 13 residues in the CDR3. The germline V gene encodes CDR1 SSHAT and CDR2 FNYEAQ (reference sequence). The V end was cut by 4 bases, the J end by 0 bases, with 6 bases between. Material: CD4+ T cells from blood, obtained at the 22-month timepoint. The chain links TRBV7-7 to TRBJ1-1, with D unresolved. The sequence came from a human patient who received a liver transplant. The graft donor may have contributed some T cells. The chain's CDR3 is CASSSSMNTEAFF. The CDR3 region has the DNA TGTGCCAGCAGCTCAAGTATGAACACTGAAGCTTTCTTT. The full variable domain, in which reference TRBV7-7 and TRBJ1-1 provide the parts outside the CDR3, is GAGVSQSPRYKVTKRGQDVTLRCDPISSHATLYWYQQALGQGPEFLTYFNYEAQPDKSGLPSDRFSAERPEGSISTLTIQRTEQRDSAMYRCASSSSMNTEAFFGQGTRLTVV.